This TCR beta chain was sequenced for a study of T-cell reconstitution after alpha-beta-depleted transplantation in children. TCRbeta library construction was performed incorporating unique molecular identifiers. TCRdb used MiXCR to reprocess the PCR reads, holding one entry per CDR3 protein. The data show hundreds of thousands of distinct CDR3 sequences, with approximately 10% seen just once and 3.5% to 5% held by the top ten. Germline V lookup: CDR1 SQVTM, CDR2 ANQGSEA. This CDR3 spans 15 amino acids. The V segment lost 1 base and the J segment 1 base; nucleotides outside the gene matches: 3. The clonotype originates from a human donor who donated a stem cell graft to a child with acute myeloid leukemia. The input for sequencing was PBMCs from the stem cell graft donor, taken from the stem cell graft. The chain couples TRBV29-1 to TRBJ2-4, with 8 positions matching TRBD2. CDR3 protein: CSVEVGGVAKNIQYF. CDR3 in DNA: TGCAGCGTTGAAGTCGGGGGGGTGGCCAAAAACATTCAGTACTTC.